This TCR beta chain originates from a study of T cell repertoires in cytomegalovirus infection. One entry per CDR3 protein results from TCRdb running MiXCR on the reads. The sample has 360,000 or so distinct CDR3 sequences; 34% are singletons. As concerns this clonotype: What it binds is not known.

V lost 6 bases, J lost 0 bases, and 17 bases lay in between. The CDR3 is 15 residues long. From germline, CDR1 is SQVTM and CDR2 ANQGSEA. The genes are TRBV29-1 and TRBJ1-2; D perhaps matches TRBD1 (6 bases). The clonotype comes from a human donor in good health (CMV status not recorded). Some clones in this sample may be carry-over from other donors' samples. The sequencing here drew on cultured PBMCs, taken from culture after CMV antigen stimulation. The CDR3 protein is CSVDKDRPPNYGYTF. CDR3 coding DNA: TGCAGCGTCGATAAGGACAGACCTCCTAACTATGGCTACACCTTC.